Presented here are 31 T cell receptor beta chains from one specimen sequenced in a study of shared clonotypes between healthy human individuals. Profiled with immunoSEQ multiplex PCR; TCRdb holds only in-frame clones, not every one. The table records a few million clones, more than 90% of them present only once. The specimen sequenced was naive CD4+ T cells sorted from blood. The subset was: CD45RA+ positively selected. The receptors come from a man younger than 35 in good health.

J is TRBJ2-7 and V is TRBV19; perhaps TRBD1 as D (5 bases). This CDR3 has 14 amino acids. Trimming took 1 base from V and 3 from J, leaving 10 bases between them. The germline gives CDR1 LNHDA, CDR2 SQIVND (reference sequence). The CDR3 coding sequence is TGTGCCAGTAGTATAGGGGGCAAAAACTACGAGCAGTACTTC. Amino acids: CASSIGGKNYEQYF.

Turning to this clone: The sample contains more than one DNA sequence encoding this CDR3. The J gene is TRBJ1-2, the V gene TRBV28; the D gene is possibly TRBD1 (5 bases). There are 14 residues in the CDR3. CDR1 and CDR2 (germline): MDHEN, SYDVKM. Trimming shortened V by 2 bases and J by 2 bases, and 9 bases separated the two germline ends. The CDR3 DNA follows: TGTGCCAGCAGTTTAGGGGGAGGAAACTATGGCTACACCTTC. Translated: CASSLGGGNYGYTF.

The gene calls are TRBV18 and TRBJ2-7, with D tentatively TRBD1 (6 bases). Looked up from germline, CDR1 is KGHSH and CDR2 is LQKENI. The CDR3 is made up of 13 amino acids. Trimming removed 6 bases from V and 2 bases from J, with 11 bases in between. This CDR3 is CASSKDSTYEQYF. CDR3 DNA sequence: TGTGCCAGCTCGAAGGACAGTACCTACGAGCAGTACTTC.

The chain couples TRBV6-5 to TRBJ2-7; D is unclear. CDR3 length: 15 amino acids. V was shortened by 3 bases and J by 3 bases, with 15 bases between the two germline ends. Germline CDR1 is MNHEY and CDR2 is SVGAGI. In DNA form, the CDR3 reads TGTGCCAGCAGTTATAGGTCAGTAACCTTCTACGAGCAGTACTTC. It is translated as CASSYRSVTFYEQYF.

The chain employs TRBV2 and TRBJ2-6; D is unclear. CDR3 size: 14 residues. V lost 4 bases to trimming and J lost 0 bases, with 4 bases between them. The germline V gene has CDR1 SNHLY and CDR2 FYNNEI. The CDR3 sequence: CASSVSSGANVLTF. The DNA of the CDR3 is TGTGCCAGCAGTGTAAGCTCTGGGGCCAACGTCCTGACTTTC.

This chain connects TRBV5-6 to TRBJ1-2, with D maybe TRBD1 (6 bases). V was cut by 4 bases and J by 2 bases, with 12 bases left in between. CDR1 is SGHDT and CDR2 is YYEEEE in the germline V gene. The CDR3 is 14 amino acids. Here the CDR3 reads CASSPVGQNYGYTF. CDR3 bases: TGTGCCAGCAGCCCTGTCGGACAGAACTATGGCTACACCTTC.

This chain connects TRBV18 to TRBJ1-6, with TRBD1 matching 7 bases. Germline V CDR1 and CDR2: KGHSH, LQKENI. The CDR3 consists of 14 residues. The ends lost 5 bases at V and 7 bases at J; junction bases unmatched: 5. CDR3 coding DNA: TGTGCCAGCTCATCTGACAGGGCCAATTCACCCCTCCACTTT. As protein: CASSSDRANSPLHF.

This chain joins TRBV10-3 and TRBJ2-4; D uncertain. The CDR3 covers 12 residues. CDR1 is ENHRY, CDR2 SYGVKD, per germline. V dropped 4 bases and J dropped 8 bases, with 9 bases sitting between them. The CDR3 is CAISGDQDIQYF. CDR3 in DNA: TGTGCCATCAGTGGGGATCAAGACATTCAGTACTTC.

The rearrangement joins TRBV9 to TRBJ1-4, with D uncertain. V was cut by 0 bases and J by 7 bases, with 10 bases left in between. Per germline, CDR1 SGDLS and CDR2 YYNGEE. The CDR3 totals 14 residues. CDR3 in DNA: TGTGCCAGCAGCGTAGATGCGGGAGGTGAAAAACTGTTTTTT. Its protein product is CASSVDAGGEKLFF.

CDR3 amino acids: CASSGNSNQPQHF. The CDR3 coding sequence is TGTGCCAGCAGCGGAAATAGCAATCAGCCCCAGCATTTT. The V call is TRBV6-5, the J call TRBJ1-5; D gene uncertain. CDR1 and CDR2 from the germline V gene are MNHEY and SVGAGI. This CDR3 is built from 13 residues. V was shortened by 6 bases and J by 0 bases, with 6 bases between the two germline ends.

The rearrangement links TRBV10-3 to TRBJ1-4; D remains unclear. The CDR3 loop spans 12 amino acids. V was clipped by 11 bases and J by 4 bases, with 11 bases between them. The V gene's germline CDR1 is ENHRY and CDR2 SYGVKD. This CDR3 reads CAPVGSNEKLFF. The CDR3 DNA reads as TGTGCCCCCGTTGGCAGTAATGAAAAACTGTTTTTT.

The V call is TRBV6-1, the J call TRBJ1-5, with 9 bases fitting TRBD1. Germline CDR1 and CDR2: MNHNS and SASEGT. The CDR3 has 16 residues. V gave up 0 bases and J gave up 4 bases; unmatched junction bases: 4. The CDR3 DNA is TGTGCCAGCAGTGAAGCGTTTGGGACAGGGAATCAGCCCCAGCATTTT. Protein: CASSEAFGTGNQPQHF.

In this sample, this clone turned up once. The CDR3 region has the DNA TGTGCCAGCAGTCTACCCGGGACAGGGGGGGAGACCCAGTACTTC. This encodes CASSLPGTGGETQYF. The V and J genes are TRBV25-1 and TRBJ2-5; 11 bases line up with TRBD1. The ends lost 5 bases at V and 5 bases at J; junction bases unmatched: 7. This CDR3 contains 15 residues. Germline loops: CDR1 MGHDK, CDR2 SYGVNS.

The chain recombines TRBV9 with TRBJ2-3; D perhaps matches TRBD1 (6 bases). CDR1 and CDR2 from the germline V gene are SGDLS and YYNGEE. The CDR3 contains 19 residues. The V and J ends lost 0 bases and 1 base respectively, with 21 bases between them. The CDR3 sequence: CASSVGTTTGFIRTDTQYF. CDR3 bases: TGTGCCAGCAGCGTAGGAACGACTACAGGGTTTATCCGCACAGATACGCAGTATTTT. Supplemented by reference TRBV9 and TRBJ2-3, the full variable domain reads DSGVTQTPKHLITATGQRVTLRCSPRSGDLSVYWYQQSLDQGLQFLIQYYNGEERAKGNILERFSAQQFPDLHSELNLSSLELGDSALYFCASSVGTTTGFIRTDTQYFGPGTRLTVL.

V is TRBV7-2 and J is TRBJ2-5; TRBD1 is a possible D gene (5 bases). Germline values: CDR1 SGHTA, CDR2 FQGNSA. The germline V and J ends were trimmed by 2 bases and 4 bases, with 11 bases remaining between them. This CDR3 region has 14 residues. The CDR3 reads CASSLQGLPETQYF. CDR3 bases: TGTGCCAGCAGCTTACAGGGCCTCCCAGAGACCCAGTACTTC.

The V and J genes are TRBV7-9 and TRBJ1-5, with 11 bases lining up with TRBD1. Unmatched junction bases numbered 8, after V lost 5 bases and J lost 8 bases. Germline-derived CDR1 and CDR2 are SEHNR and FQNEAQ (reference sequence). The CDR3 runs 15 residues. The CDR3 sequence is CASSPGQGAGEPQHF. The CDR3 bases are TGTGCCAGCAGCCCCGGACAGGGGGCCGGTGAGCCCCAGCATTTT.

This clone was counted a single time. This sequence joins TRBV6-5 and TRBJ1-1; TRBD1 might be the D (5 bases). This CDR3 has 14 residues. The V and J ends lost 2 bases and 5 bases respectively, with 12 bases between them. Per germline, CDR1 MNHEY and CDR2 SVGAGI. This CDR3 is CASSYMAGNTEAFF. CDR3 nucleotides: TGTGCCAGCAGTTACATGGCAGGGAATACTGAAGCTTTCTTT.

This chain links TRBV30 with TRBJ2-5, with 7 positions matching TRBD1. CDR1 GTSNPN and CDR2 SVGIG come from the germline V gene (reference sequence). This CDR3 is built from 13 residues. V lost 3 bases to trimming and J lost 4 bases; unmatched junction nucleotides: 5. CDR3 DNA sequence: TGTGCCTGGAGGATGACAGGGCGAGAGACCCAGTACTTC. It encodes CAWRMTGRETQYF.

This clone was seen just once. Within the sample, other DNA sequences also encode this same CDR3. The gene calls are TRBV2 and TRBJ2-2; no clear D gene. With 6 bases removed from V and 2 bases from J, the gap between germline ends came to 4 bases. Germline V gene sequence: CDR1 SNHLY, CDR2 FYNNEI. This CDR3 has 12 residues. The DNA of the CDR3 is TGTGCCAGCAGACCCAACACCGGGGAGCTGTTTTTT. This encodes CASRPNTGELFF.

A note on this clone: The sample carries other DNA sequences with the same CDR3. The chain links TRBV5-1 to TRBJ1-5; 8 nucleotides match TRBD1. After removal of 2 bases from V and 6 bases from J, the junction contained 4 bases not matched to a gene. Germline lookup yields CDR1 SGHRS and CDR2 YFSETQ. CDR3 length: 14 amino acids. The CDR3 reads CASSLDRGSQPQHF. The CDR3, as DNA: TGCGCCAGCAGCTTAGACAGGGGTTCTCAGCCCCAGCATTTT.

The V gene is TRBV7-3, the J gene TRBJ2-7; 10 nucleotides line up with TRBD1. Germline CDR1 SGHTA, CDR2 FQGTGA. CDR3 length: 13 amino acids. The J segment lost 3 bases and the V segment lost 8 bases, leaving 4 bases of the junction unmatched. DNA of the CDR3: TGTGCCAGCGACGACAGGGGGCGCTACGAGCAGTACTTC. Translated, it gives CASDDRGRYEQYF.

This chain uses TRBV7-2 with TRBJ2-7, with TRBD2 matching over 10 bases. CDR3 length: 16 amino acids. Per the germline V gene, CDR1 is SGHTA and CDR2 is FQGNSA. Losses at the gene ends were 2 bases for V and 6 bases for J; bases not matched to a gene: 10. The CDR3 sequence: CASSLSGAGGPSEQYF. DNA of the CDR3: TGTGCCAGCAGCTTAAGTGGAGCGGGAGGGCCAAGCGAGCAGTACTTC.

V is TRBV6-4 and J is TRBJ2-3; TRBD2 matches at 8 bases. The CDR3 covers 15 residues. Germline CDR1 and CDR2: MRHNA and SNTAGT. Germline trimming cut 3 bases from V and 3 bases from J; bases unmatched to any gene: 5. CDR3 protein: CASSESGGPTDTQYF. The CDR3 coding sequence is TGTGCCAGCAGTGAGTCGGGGGGGCCTACAGATACGCAGTATTTT.

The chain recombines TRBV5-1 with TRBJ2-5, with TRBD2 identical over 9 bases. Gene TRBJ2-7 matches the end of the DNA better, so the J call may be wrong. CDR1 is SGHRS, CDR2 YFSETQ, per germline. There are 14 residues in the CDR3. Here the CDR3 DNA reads TGCGCCAGCAGGAAGACTAGCGGTTCCTACGAGCAGTACTTC. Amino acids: CASRKTSGSYEQYF.

The CDR3 protein is CAWGRGEYEQYF. The CDR3 nucleotides are TGTGCCTGGGGGAGGGGCGAGTACGAGCAGTACTTC. The chain combines TRBV30 with TRBJ2-7; 7 nucleotides align to TRBD2. Per the germline V gene, CDR1 is GTSNPN and CDR2 is SVGIG (reference sequence). J was trimmed by 4 bases and V by 5 bases; bases with no gene match: 5. The CDR3 has 12 residues.

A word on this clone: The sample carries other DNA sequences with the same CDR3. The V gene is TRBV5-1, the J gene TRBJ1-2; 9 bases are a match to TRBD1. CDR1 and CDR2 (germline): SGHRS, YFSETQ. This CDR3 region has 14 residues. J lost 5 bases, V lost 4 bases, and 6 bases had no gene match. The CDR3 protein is CASSREGQGYGYTF. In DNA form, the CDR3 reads TGCGCCAGCAGCCGAGAGGGACAGGGTTATGGCTACACCTTC.

CDR3 in amino acids: CASSISGGPYNEQFF. The CDR3, as DNA: TGTGCCAGCAGTATCTCCGGGGGGCCCTACAATGAGCAGTTCTTC. V usage is TRBV6-6 and J usage is TRBJ2-1; D may be TRBD2 (7 bases). With 5 bases removed from V and 2 bases from J, the gap between germline ends came to 13 bases. CDR3 size: 15 residues. Germline V gene sequence: CDR1 MNHNY, CDR2 SVGAGI (reference sequence).

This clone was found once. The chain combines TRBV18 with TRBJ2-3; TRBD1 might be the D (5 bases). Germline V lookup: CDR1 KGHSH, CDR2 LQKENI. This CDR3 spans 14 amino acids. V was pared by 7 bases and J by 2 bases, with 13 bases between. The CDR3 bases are TGTGCCAGCTACCCGACAGCAACCACAGATACGCAGTATTTT. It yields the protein CASYPTATTDTQYF.

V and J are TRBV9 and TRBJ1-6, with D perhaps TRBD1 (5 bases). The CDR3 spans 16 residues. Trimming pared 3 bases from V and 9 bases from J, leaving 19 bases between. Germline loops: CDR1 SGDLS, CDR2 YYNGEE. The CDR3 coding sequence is TGTGCCAGCAGCGCTTTCAAGGAGGGGCGCGGTTCACCCCTCCACTTT. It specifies CASSAFKEGRGSPLHF. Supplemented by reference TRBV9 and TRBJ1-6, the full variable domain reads DSGVTQTPKHLITATGQRVTLRCSPRSGDLSVYWYQQSLDQGLQFLIQYYNGEERAKGNILERFSAQQFPDLHSELNLSSLELGDSALYFCASSAFKEGRGSPLHFGNGTRLTVT.

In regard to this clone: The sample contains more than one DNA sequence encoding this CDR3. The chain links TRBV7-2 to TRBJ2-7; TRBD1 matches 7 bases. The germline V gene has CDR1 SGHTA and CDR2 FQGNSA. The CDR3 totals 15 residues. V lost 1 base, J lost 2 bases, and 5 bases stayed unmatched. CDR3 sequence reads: CASSLGNRGTYEQYF. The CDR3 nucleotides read TGTGCCAGCAGCTTAGGGAACAGGGGCACCTACGAGCAGTACTTC.

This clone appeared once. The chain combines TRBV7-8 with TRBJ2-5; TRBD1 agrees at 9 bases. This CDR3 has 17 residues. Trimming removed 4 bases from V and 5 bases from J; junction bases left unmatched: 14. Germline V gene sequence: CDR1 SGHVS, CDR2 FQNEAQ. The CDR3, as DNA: TGTGCCAGCAGCTCGTTGGGACAGGGAGGTTTCGGGGAGACCCAGTACTTC. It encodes CASSSLGQGGFGETQYF.